A single sample is the source of the 28 T cell receptor beta chains below, sequenced in a study of molecular identifiers for immune sequencing clone quantification. MiXCR, run by TCRdb on the PCR reads, gives a single entry per CDR3 protein. Of some 88,000 distinct CDR3 sequences in the sample, over 20% were seen once. The sample was naive CD8+ T cells from blood, with Jurkat cell RNA spiked in. The subset was: FACS-sorted CD8+CD4-CCR7+CD45RA+ naive T cells. The source of these receptors is a human donor in good health. Some libraries in this study had Jurkat cell RNA spiked in.

Of note for this clonotype: One end of the junction varies from germline; a read error may be responsible. The rearrangement uses TRBV4-1 and TRBJ2-5, with D unclear. The CDR3 consists of 15 residues. CDR1 MGHRA and CDR2 YSYEKL come from the germline V gene. CDR3 nucleotide sequence: TGTGCCAGCAGCCAAGATTTGGCTAGAGGAGAGACCCAGTACTTC. The encoded protein is CASSQDLARGETQYF.

On this clonotype: This may come from a read error, since a much larger clone is one base off. This chain joins TRBV6-5 and TRBJ2-3; D unresolved. CDR1 is MNHEY, CDR2 SVGAGI, per germline. V shed 2 bases and J shed 5 bases, with 8 bases lying between them. The CDR3 is made up of 13 amino acids. CDR3 protein: CASSYRAEDTQYF. CDR3 bases: TGTGCCAGCAGTTACCGAGCCGAAGATACGCAGTATTTT.

This clonotype has only a few counts. The J gene is TRBJ2-5, the V gene TRBV9; D is perhaps TRBD2 (6 bases). The V end lost 4 bases, the J end lost 0 bases, and 16 bases lay between the germline ends. CDR3 size: 16 residues. Per the germline V gene, CDR1 is SGDLS and CDR2 is YYNGEE. Here the CDR3 reads CASSSRVADHQETQYF. The CDR3 DNA sequence: TGTGCCAGCAGCTCCCGTGTAGCGGACCACCAAGAGACCCAGTACTTC.

At least ten counts were recorded for this clonotype. V usage is TRBV10-3 and J usage is TRBJ2-6; no definite D call. Germline CDR1 and CDR2: ENHRY and SYGVKD. V was cut by 0 bases and J by 1 base, with 16 bases left in between. The CDR3 loop spans 19 amino acids. The CDR3 reads CAISESLGQSLSGANVLTF. In DNA form, the CDR3 reads TGTGCCATCAGTGAGTCGTTAGGCCAATCTCTATCTGGGGCCAACGTCCTGACTTTC.

In this sample, this clonotype turned up many times. This chain joins TRBV5-3 and TRBJ2-5, with 10 positions matching TRBD1. TRBV5-3 is annotated as an ORF whose role is uncertain. The V gene end was trimmed by 5 bases and the J gene end by 4 bases; junction bases not matched to a gene: 8. This CDR3 contains 15 residues. The CDR3 DNA is TGTGCCAGAAGATATGACAGGGGGCTCCGAGAGACCCAGTACTTC. Protein sequence: CARRYDRGLRETQYF.

Points on this clonotype: One base away lies a much larger clone, so this may be a sequencing read error. The rearrangement links TRBV5-1 to TRBJ2-5, with 7 bases identical to TRBD1. The junction had 17 bases not matched to a gene; V was cut back by 6 bases and J by 3 bases. This CDR3 comprises 17 residues. Germline loops: CDR1 SGHRS, CDR2 YFSETQ. CDR3 bases: TGCGCCAGCACCCCGGGGATTGGTCGGCAGGGGGAAGAGACCCAGTACTTC. Translating gives CASTPGIGRQGEETQYF.

As to this clonotype: A single base separates this from a much larger clone, so it may be a read error. V usage is TRBV12-3 or TRBV12-4 and J usage is TRBJ2-2, with D possibly being TRBD2 (7 bases). The CDR3 length is 14 residues. Trimming pared 7 bases from V and 4 bases from J, leaving 13 bases between. The CDR3 sequence: CASTPGGRTGELFF. CDR3 nucleotides: TGTGCCAGCACCCCCGGGGGGCGCACCGGGGAGCTGTTTTTT.

This clonotype was picked up many times. The chain joins TRBV29-1 to TRBJ2-3, with D tentatively TRBD1 (5 bases). CDR1 SQVTM and CDR2 ANQGSEA come from the germline V gene. Deletions cut 6 bases from V and 6 bases from J, with 10 bases between. CDR3 length equals 11 residues. This CDR3 reads CSVWTPDTQYF. In DNA, the CDR3 is TGCAGCGTATGGACACCTGATACGCAGTATTTT.

Turning to this clonotype: Germline and junction disagree at one end, which may indicate a read error. The V gene is TRBV4-3, the J gene TRBJ2-7, with D hard to call. Looked up from germline, CDR1 is LGHNA and CDR2 is YSLEER. This CDR3 is built from 14 residues. The CDR3 nucleotides read TGCGCCAGCAGCCAAGATTGGCCTACCTACGAGCAGTGCTTC. Translating it yields CASSQDWPTYEQCF.

The CDR3 spells CASSCSRTGADFLIYGYTF. CDR3 in DNA: TGTGCCAGCAGTTGCTCTCGGACAGGGGCCGATTTCTTGATCTATGGCTACACCTTC. The chain joins TRBV6-5 to TRBJ1-2; 9 bases line up with TRBD1. CDR3 length equals 19 residues. V was pared by 4 bases and J by 4 bases, with 19 bases of the junction left unmatched. Germline V CDR1 and CDR2: MNHEY, SVGAGI.

Comment on this clonotype: A single base separates this from a much larger clone, so it may be a read error. V is TRBV9 and J is TRBJ2-3; TRBD2 might be the D (6 bases). Per the germline V gene, CDR1 is SGDLS and CDR2 is YYNGEE. This CDR3 spans 15 amino acids. The V end was cut by 7 bases, the J end by 0 bases, with 15 bases between. The CDR3 coding sequence is TGTGCCAGCGGCCCCTGGAGGGACAGCACAGATACGCAGTATTTT. It is translated as CASGPWRDSTDTQYF.

This clonotype was seen ten or more times. This rearrangement joins TRBV4-3 to TRBJ1-1; tentatively, D is TRBD1 (5 bases). The CDR3 is made up of 16 amino acids. Trimming cost V 3 bases and J 4 bases, with 18 bases left between them. The germline V gene encodes CDR1 LGHNA and CDR2 YSLEER. As DNA, the CDR3 is TGCGCCAGCAGCCACTTCCCGGCAGGGTCGGCCACTGAAGCTTTCTTT. Its translation: CASSHFPAGSATEAFF.

V and J are TRBV5-6 and TRBJ2-1; 9 bases fit TRBD1. J was trimmed by 7 bases and V by 5 bases; bases with no gene match: 10. CDR3 length: 15 amino acids. Germline CDR1 SGHDT, CDR2 YYEEEE. The CDR3 DNA sequence: TGTGCCAGCAGTCCCGGGACAGGGTCTTGGAATGAGCAGTTCTTC. It codes for CASSPGTGSWNEQFF. Using reference TRBV5-6 and TRBJ2-1 for the parts outside the CDR3, the full variable domain is DAGVTQSPTHLIKTRGQQVTLRCSPKSGHDTVSWYQQALGQGPQFIFQYYEEEERQRGNFPDRFSGHQFPNYSSELNVNALLLGDSALYLCASSPGTGSWNEQFFGPGTRLTVL.

The sample holds many counts of this clonotype. The chain's CDR3 is CASSSSWEGSPDTQYF. DNA for the CDR3: TGTGCCAGCAGCTCGTCGTGGGAGGGCTCCCCAGATACGCAGTATTTT. The J gene is TRBJ2-3, the V gene TRBV7-9; TRBD2 matches at 7 bases. CDR3 size: 16 residues. Germline V CDR1 and CDR2: SEHNR, FQNEAQ (reference sequence). V trimming: 4 bases; J trimming: 4 bases; junction bases outside the gene matches: 11. The variable domain in full, with the rest retrieved from reference TRBV7-9 and TRBJ2-3, is DTGVSQNPRHKITKRGQNVTFRCDPISEHNRLYWYRQTLGQGPEFLTYFQNEAQLEKSRLLSDRFSAERPKGSFSTLEIQRTEQGDSAMYLCASSSSWEGSPDTQYFGPGTRLTVL.

About this clonotype itself: Given a much more abundant clone one base away, this may be a read error. This chain joins TRBV12-3 or TRBV12-4 and TRBJ2-3; D is possibly TRBD2 (9 bases). The CDR3 contains 16 residues. Here the CDR3 DNA reads TGTGCCAGCAGTACTTGGACAGGGACTAGCACAGATACGCAGTGTTTT. It codes for CASSTWTGTSTDTQCF.

This clonotype was counted a single time. The chain has TRBV24-1 and TRBJ2-7; D is perhaps TRBD2 (5 bases). The germline V gene has CDR1 KGHDR and CDR2 SFDVKD. V was shortened by 4 bases and J by 6 bases, with 9 bases between the two germline ends. This CDR3 contains 12 residues. CDR3 residues: CATSDSSGEQYF. DNA for the CDR3: TGTGCCACCAGTGACTCAAGCGGCGAGCAGTACTTC.

The rearrangement links TRBV6-2 or TRBV6-3 to TRBJ1-1; D is ambiguous. The CDR3 is 16 residues long. Germline values: CDR1 MNHEY, CDR2 SVGEGT. Deletions cut 4 bases from V and 2 bases from J, with 17 bases between. Here the CDR3 reads CASSCVASIVNTEAFF. CDR3 bases: TGTGCCAGCAGTTGCGTCGCCAGCATAGTCAACACTGAAGCTTTCTTT.

This clonotype has only a few counts. V usage is TRBV5-6 and J usage is TRBJ2-7, with a tentative D call TRBD2 (5 bases). The CDR3 length is 15 residues. CDR1 is SGHDT, CDR2 YYEEEE, per germline. V shed 0 bases and J shed 3 bases, with 13 bases lying between them. DNA of the CDR3: TGTGCCAGCAGCTTGGGTGCGGGCCTCAACTACGAGCAGTACTTC. Translation gives CASSLGAGLNYEQYF.

Notes on this clonotype: Given a much more abundant clone one base away, this may be a read error. The chain links TRBV12-3 or TRBV12-4 to TRBJ2-3; D may be TRBD1 (7 bases). This CDR3 has 16 amino acids. The CDR3 nucleotides read TGTGCCAGCAGGCGCCATTCAGGGGGGTTGACAGATACGCAGTGTTTT. Translating gives CASRRHSGGLTDTQCF.

There are a few counts of this clonotype. This chain connects TRBV5-1 to TRBJ2-7; D is perhaps TRBD1 or TRBD2 (5 bases each). The CDR3 is 15 residues long. V dropped 4 bases and J dropped 2 bases, with 16 bases sitting between them. Germline assignment: CDR1 SGHRS and CDR2 YFSETQ. CDR3 sequence: CASSVPGRPTYEQYF. In DNA form, the CDR3 reads TGCGCCAGCAGCGTACCGGGACGGCCAACCTACGAGCAGTACTTC.

This chain uses TRBV13 with TRBJ1-3; TRBD1 aligns across 7 bases. The CDR3 spans 14 residues. V lost 4 bases and J lost 2; bases outside the gene matches: 2. Germline-derived CDR1 and CDR2 are PRHDT and FYEKMQ (reference sequence). The CDR3 nucleotides read TGTGCCAGCAGCTCTGACAGGGCTGGAAACACCATATATTTT. Amino acids: CASSSDRAGNTIYF.

This clonotype came up many times. In DNA form, the CDR3 reads TGTGCCAGCAGTTACTCACGGGTGGGCGGATTGTACGAGCAGTACTTC. Its protein product is CASSYSRVGGLYEQYF. V gene TRBV6-2 or TRBV6-3 combines with J gene TRBJ2-7; no clear D gene. CDR3 length equals 16 residues. V dropped 0 bases and J dropped 4 bases, with 16 bases sitting between them. Germline CDR1 and CDR2: MNHEY and SVGEGT.

This clonotype was seen many times. CDR3 loop: CASSLTGDSGNTIYF. In DNA form, the CDR3 reads TGTGCCAGCAGCTTAACAGGGGACTCTGGAAACACCATATATTTT. The chain employs TRBV7-2 and TRBJ1-3; 7 bases fit TRBD1. The CDR3 spans 15 residues. The V segment lost 2 bases and the J segment 0 bases; nucleotides outside the gene matches: 1. In germline, CDR1 is SGHTA, CDR2 FQGNSA.

This clonotype was recorded many times. The J gene is TRBJ2-7, the V gene TRBV6-2 or TRBV6-3; D not certain. This CDR3 is 11 amino acids long. The ends were cut back, 6 bases at V and 0 bases at J, with 3 bases in the middle. Germline V gene lookup returns CDR1 MNHEY and CDR2 SVGEGT. Here the CDR3 reads CASSRSYEQYF. CDR3 DNA: TGTGCCAGCAGCCGCTCCTACGAGCAGTACTTC.

This clonotype occurred many times. J is TRBJ2-1 and V is TRBV6-2 or TRBV6-3, with TRBD1 matching 9 bases. In germline, CDR1 is MNHEY, CDR2 SVGEGT. The length of the CDR3 is 16 residues. With V trimmed by 0 bases and J by 2 bases, 2 bases remained unmatched. CDR3 loop: CASSYSTGGPYNEQFF. CDR3 nucleotides: TGTGCCAGCAGTTACTCGACAGGGGGACCCTACAATGAGCAGTTCTTC.

This clonotype has only a few counts. V gene TRBV29-1 combines with J gene TRBJ2-2; no reliable D call. Germline CDR1 and CDR2: SQVTM and ANQGSEA. Trimming shortened V by 3 bases and J by 0 bases, and 11 bases separated the two germline ends. The CDR3 is 15 amino acids. Written as DNA, the CDR3 is TGCAGCGTTGAGATCCCGGCCACGAACACCGGGGAGCTGTTTTTT. Its protein product is CSVEIPATNTGELFF.

This clonotype showed up just a few times. The chain links TRBV27 to TRBJ2-1; D assignment may be TRBD1 or TRBD2 (5 bases each). Germline-derived CDR1 and CDR2 are MNHEY and SMNVEV (reference sequence). There are 16 residues in the CDR3. Trimming removed 7 bases at V and 3 bases at J, with 19 bases between. CDR3 sequence (DNA): TGTGCCAGCATCCCATCCCCGGGACGGGTCTACAATGAGCAGTTCTTC. Translating gives CASIPSPGRVYNEQFF.

The V gene is TRBV24-1, the J gene TRBJ2-3; D gene uncertain. V lost 8 bases and J 4 bases, leaving 9 bases between the germline ends. The CDR3 is 12 amino acids. The germline gives CDR1 KGHDR, CDR2 SFDVKD. The CDR3 spells CATTDWADTQYF. The CDR3 DNA is TGTGCCACCACAGATTGGGCAGATACGCAGTATTTT.